The 4 T cell receptor beta chains in this list originate from one sample, sequenced in a study of blood T cell repertoires in COVID-19. TCRdb's table, derived via immunoSEQ multiplex PCR, lists solely in-frame clones and lacks some. Of fewer than 250,000 clones detected, around 81% appear once; the ten largest clones hold roughly 0.91%. Specimen: peripheral blood. The receptor source for this set is a man in his sixties with COVID-19, enrolled during active disease.

The V call is TRBV5-4, the J call TRBJ2-7; 7 nucleotides agree with TRBD1. The germline gives CDR1 SGHNT, CDR2 YYREEE (reference sequence). The ends lost 0 bases at V and 0 bases at J; junction bases unmatched: 3. There are 15 residues in the CDR3. CDR3 loop: CASSLEQGSSYEQYF. For the CDR3, the DNA is TGTGCCAGCAGCTTGGAACAGGGGAGCTCCTACGAGCAGTACTTC.

This clone was observed a few times. The chain joins TRBV28 to TRBJ1-5; a weak D match, TRBD1 (5 bases). The CDR3 consists of 16 residues. The V gene's germline CDR1 is MDHEN and CDR2 SYDVKM. Between the trimmed V and J ends, which lost 6 bases and 0 bases, there was a span of 15 bases. The CDR3 reads CASRPPDRGSNQPQHF. The DNA of the CDR3 is TGTGCCAGCAGGCCACCGGATAGGGGTAGCAATCAGCCCCAGCATTTT.

The J gene is TRBJ2-1, the V gene TRBV19, with 10 bases aligning to TRBD2. The junction had 6 bases not matched to a gene; V was cut back by 7 bases and J by 3 bases. CDR1 and CDR2 (germline): LNHDA, SQIVND (reference sequence). CDR3 length equals 15 residues. The CDR3 is CASMKLAGFYNEQFF. The DNA of the CDR3 is TGTGCCAGTATGAAACTAGCGGGATTCTACAATGAGCAGTTCTTC.

The chain links TRBV5-1 to TRBJ2-3; D gene uncertain. The germline CDR1 and CDR2 sequences are SGHRS and YFSETQ. This CDR3 has 13 residues. V was trimmed by 3 bases and J by 4 bases, leaving 9 bases between them. CDR3 in amino acids: CASSSVISDTQYF. In nucleotides, the CDR3 is TGCGCCAGCAGCTCGGTAATATCAGATACGCAGTATTTT.